This T cell receptor (beta chain) was recorded in a study of Ad26.COV2.S vaccination and SARS-CoV-2 variants (dated by TCRdb to 2020 to 2022). Some background on the complete study: Donors in the vaccine arm were drawn from COV1001, a multicentre, randomized, double-blind, placebo-controlled phase I-IIa trial testing Ad26.COV2.S in healthy adults. Participants in the trial were split at random into five groups of five each, receiving low-dose or high-dose Ad26.COV2.S once or twice, or else placebo on both occasions. Investigators did not know the trial group allocation while performing experiments and assessing outcomes. Dosing of Ad26.COV2.S was intramuscular, at either 5x10^10 or 1x10^11 viral particles, delivered as one shot or as two shots spaced 56 days apart. A total of some 30 samples were included in the TCR-sequenced set, comprising around 19 Ad26.COV2.S vaccine recipients, 5 placebo recipients and 8 SARS-CoV-2 convalescent individuals. The specificity and breadth of SARS-CoV-2-reactive T cell receptors after Ad26.COV2.S vaccination were assessed by TCRbeta repertoire sequencing.

Points the paper makes about the study in general: The study was not powered to compare responses between vaccine doses or regimens. Substantial breadth of spike-specific CD8+ and CD4+ T cell responses was reported after vaccination. Higher spike-specific TCR breadth was observed in Ad26.COV2.S recipients than in placebo recipients (P = 0.0014). The authors noted that the TCR breadth and depth analyses may have underestimated total T cell responses. Comparable non-spike TCR breadth was observed between vaccine and placebo recipients, consistent with only spike being contained in the vaccine.

About this clone itself: The specificity of this receptor is unknown. Base-call qualities are not available, and no considerably larger clone is one nucleotide away.

CDR1 and CDR2, looked up from the germline V gene (reference sequence), are LGHDT and YNNKEL. From cysteine to phenylalanine, the CDR3 is 15 amino acids long. Only the CDR3 DNA stays, 45 bases, in frame from base 1. V is trimmed back by 2 bases and J by 4 bases, and the junction contains 3 bases that no gene match accounts for. TCRbeta CDR3 regions were sequenced with the immunoSEQ Assay. After extraction, genomic DNA underwent amplification by bias-controlled multiplex PCR, followed by high-throughput sequencing. The original methods were these. To quantify the absolute abundance of each unique TCRbeta CDR3 region, sequences were collapsed and filtered. T cell fraction was estimated by normalizing TCRbeta template counts to usable DNA, with usable DNA measured through amplification of reference genes found in all nucleated cells. Repertoire TCRs were annotated as SARS-CoV-2-specific when V gene, CDR3 amino acid sequence and J gene were exactly matched to a known reactive TCR set. The reference SARS-CoV-2 TCR set was obtained from MIRA and was filtered for enrichment in COVID-19-positive ImmuneCODE repertoires, whereby public or cross-reactive TCRs were removed. Using the MIRA antigens, annotated TCRs were further analysed by specific ORF or by position within an ORF. Depth was the summed frequency of annotated unique rearrangements, while breadth was defined as annotated unique rearrangements over total unique productive rearrangements. Group comparisons of TCR breadth used two-sided Wilcoxon rank-sum tests. TCRdb's version of the immuneACCESS table is confined to in-frame rearrangements and falls short of the full clone set. An unresolved V gene accounts for under half of the shortfall where checked; the remainder is of unknown origin. V and J calls and clone size are given by that table; D and trimming were obtained from the DNA. For this sample there are 400,000 to 500,000 clones; approximately 90% appear just once. The ten biggest clones cover approximately 4% of the sample.

Read against the paper, the sample's treatment or condition label means: some 20 received Ad26.COV2.S at low or high dose, single or two shots; roughly 5 received placebo; per-sample allocation not given. Repertoires of vaccine and placebo recipients were sequenced from samples taken on day 63 after the first injection. In Cohort 1b, around 23 adults aged 18-55 years were enrolled at a single site in Boston, USA, between 29 July and 7 August 2020. Ad26.COV2.S consisted of a replication-incompetent adenovirus type 26 vector by which a prefusion-stabilized SARS-CoV-2 spike protein from the original Wuhan strain was expressed.

The material was peripheral blood, obtained in a trial of Ad26.COV2.S vaccine versus placebo. The chain couples TRBV3-1 (or the pseudogene TRBV3-2) to TRBJ2-1, with 9 bases aligning to TRBD2. The sequence was obtained from a person between 18 and 65 years old who received the Ad26.COV2.S COVID-19 vaccine or a placebo. The encoded CDR3 is CASSQPSGGYNEQFF. The nucleotides are TGTGCCAGCAGCCAACCCAGCGGGGGGTACAATGAGCAGTTCTTC.